The next 14 T cell receptor beta chains were all read from a single sample in a study of identical twins. From the 5' RACE reads, TCRdb called clonotypes with MiXCR, one entry per CDR3 protein. The sample has 700,000 to 950,000 distinct CDR3 sequences, about 12% seen once; the top ten hold about 1.6%. This same sample was also part of a study on yellow fever vaccine responses in identical twins.

Source material: PBMCs. All receptors come from a woman younger than 30 in good health.

This clonotype was counted at least ten times. The chain recombines TRBV24-1 with TRBJ2-3; 9 positions match TRBD1. The CDR3 totals 17 residues. Germline loops: CDR1 KGHDR, CDR2 SFDVKD. Losses at the gene ends were 4 bases for V and 2 bases for J; bases not matched to a gene: 9. CDR3 bases: TGTGCCACCAGTGAGGGTACCGGGACAGGGAACACAGATACGCAGTATTTT. The encoded protein is CATSEGTGTGNTDTQYF.

The chain couples TRBV11-2 to TRBJ2-5; TRBD2 is a possible D gene (5 bases). V dropped 5 bases and J dropped 3 bases, with 16 bases sitting between them. The V gene's germline CDR1 is SGHAT and CDR2 FQNNGV. The CDR3 is 15 residues long. The CDR3 nucleotides read TGTGCCAGCAGCCCCCTCCTCTCGGGGAAAGAGACCCAGTACTTC. Its translation is CASSPLLSGKETQYF.

The chain uses TRBV10-3 and TRBJ1-1; D is possibly TRBD1 (5 bases). V was clipped by 10 bases and J by 1 base, with 10 bases between them. The CDR3 covers 12 residues. Looked up from germline, CDR1 is ENHRY and CDR2 is SYGVKD. CDR3 nucleotides: TGTGCCACTGGGACGGCGAACACTGAAGCTTTCTTT. Amino acid sequence: CATGTANTEAFF.

This clonotype was seen at least ten times. This rearrangement joins TRBV29-1 to TRBJ2-4, with D possibly being TRBD1 (6 bases). V was shortened by 3 bases and J by 3 bases, with 9 bases between the two germline ends. Germline CDR1 is SQVTM and CDR2 is ANQGSEA. The CDR3 extends over 13 amino acids. The CDR3 DNA follows: TGCAGCGTTGAGGTCAGGGGCAAAAACATTCAGTACTTC. Its protein product is CSVEVRGKNIQYF. Combining the CDR3 with reference TRBV29-1 and TRBJ2-4 gives the whole variable domain SAVISQKPSRDICQRGTSLTIQCQVDSQVTMMFWYRQQPGQSLTLIATANQGSEATYESGFVIDKFPISRPNLTFSTLTVSNMSPEDSSIYLCSVEVRGKNIQYFGAGTRLSVL.

This chain uses TRBV7-3 with TRBJ2-1; D is undetermined. The germline gives CDR1 SGHTA, CDR2 FQGTGA. The V end was cut by 5 bases, the J end by 5 bases, with 22 bases between. CDR3 length: 17 residues. CDR3 residues: CASSPKPRVVGHNEQFF. The CDR3 nucleotides read TGTGCCAGCAGCCCAAAGCCTAGAGTCGTAGGGCACAATGAGCAGTTCTTC.

V usage is TRBV7-8 and J usage is TRBJ1-1; D is unresolved. The CDR3 runs to 16 residues. V lost 1 base, J lost 3 bases, and 15 bases lay in between. Germline-derived CDR1 and CDR2 are SGHVS and FQNEAQ. In nucleotides, the CDR3 is TGTGCCAGCAGCTTAGTTCGACGAGTTTCAGACACTGAAGCTTTCTTT. It specifies CASSLVRRVSDTEAFF.

In its sample, this clonotype was seen many times. This chain links TRBV28 with TRBJ2-1; 9 bases are shared with TRBD2. This CDR3 is built from 15 residues. Germline loops: CDR1 MDHEN, CDR2 SYDVKM. Trimming at V came to 3 bases and at J to 6 bases, leaving 6 bases not matched to a gene. For the CDR3, the DNA is TGTGCCAGCAGTTTGGGGCTAGCGGGAAGCAATGAGCAGTTCTTC. Encoded protein: CASSLGLAGSNEQFF.

This clonotype was seen a few times. V usage is TRBV2 and J usage is TRBJ2-4, with 16 bases identical to TRBD2. The CDR3 covers 18 residues. Unmatched junction bases numbered 4, after V lost 4 bases and J lost 1 base. The V gene's germline CDR1 is SNHLY and CDR2 FYNNEI. The CDR3: CASSVGLAGGPAKNIQYF. The CDR3 DNA reads TGTGCCAGCAGTGTGGGACTAGCGGGAGGGCCGGCCAAAAACATTCAGTACTTC.

This chain uses TRBV28 with TRBJ2-1; D is possibly TRBD1 (6 bases). Per germline, CDR1 MDHEN and CDR2 SYDVKM. V dropped 4 bases and J dropped 5 bases, with 12 bases sitting between them. This CDR3 has 14 amino acids. The CDR3 DNA reads TGTGCCAGCAGTTCAGGGGACAAACACAATGAGCAGTTCTTC. Translating gives CASSSGDKHNEQFF. The whole variable domain, filled in from reference TRBV28 and TRBJ2-1, reads DVKVTQSSRYLVKRTGEKVFLECVQDMDHENMFWYRQDPGLGLRLIYFSYDVKMKEKGDIPEGYSVSREKKERFSLILESASTNQTSMYLCASSSGDKHNEQFFGPGTRLTVL.

The chain joins TRBV24-1 to TRBJ2-2, with 9 bases fitting TRBD1. This CDR3 has 15 amino acids. Germline V lookup: CDR1 KGHDR, CDR2 SFDVKD. V shed 9 bases, J shed 3 bases, and the junction held 7 bases outside the gene matches. CDR3 sequence: CATRDRTGDTGELFF. As DNA, the CDR3 is TGTGCCACCCGGGACAGGACAGGGGACACCGGGGAGCTGTTTTTT.

This clonotype was observed many times. The chain links TRBV7-9 to TRBJ2-7, with 9 positions matching TRBD1. The CDR3 has 15 residues. Unmatched junction bases numbered 8, after V lost 4 bases and J lost 4 bases. Germline V gives CDR1 SEHNR, CDR2 FQNEAQ (reference sequence). DNA of the CDR3: TGTGCCAGCAGCTCCACGGGACAGGGACCTTACGAGCAGTACTTC. Protein product: CASSSTGQGPYEQYF. The variable domain in full, with the rest retrieved from reference TRBV7-9 and TRBJ2-7, is DTGVSQNPRHKITKRGQNVTFRCDPISEHNRLYWYRQTLGQGPEFLTYFQNEAQLEKSRLLSDRFSAERPKGSFSTLEIQRTEQGDSAMYLCASSSTGQGPYEQYFGPGTRLTVT.

V gene TRBV12-3 or TRBV12-4 combines with J gene TRBJ2-3; 8 bases map to TRBD2. The CDR3 has 16 amino acids. After removal of 6 bases from V and 4 bases from J, the junction contained 12 bases not matched to a gene. The CDR3 here is CASRDKRESRADTQYF. CDR3 nucleotide sequence: TGTGCCAGCAGAGACAAGCGGGAGTCGAGGGCAGATACGCAGTATTTT.

The chain links TRBV20-1 to TRBJ2-1; D possibly uses TRBD1 or TRBD2 (5 bases each). V was pared by 2 bases and J by 6 bases, with 8 bases between. The CDR3 extends over 12 amino acids. CDR1 and CDR2 from the germline V gene are DFQATT and SNEGSKA (reference sequence). The CDR3 nucleotides are TGCAGTGCTAGAACGGGGACCAATGAGCAGTTCTTC. The encoded protein is CSARTGTNEQFF.

The chain couples TRBV11-1 to TRBJ2-7, with 13 bases identical to TRBD2. In germline, CDR1 is SGHAT, CDR2 FQDESV (reference sequence). The V and J ends lost 5 bases and 0 bases, in that order; junction bases with no gene match: 13. The CDR3 totals 19 residues. The CDR3 sequence is CASSPGLAGIVRLSYEQYF. The CDR3 DNA reads as TGTGCCAGCAGCCCGGGACTAGCGGGGATAGTGAGGCTCTCCTACGAGCAGTACTTC.